This TCR beta chain stems from a study of blood T cells in healthy people across ages (dated by TCRdb to 2013 to 2016). Regarding the study in general: In model experiments, roughly one uniquely barcoded TCR beta cDNA molecule per two T cells was captured by template switching. The study measured age-related changes in TCR beta repertoire diversity using deep sequencing normalized with unique cDNA molecular identifiers. Four age groups were formed from the donors: young (average 16 years), middle-aged (around 37), aged (approximately 60) and long-lived (around 80). To avoid experimental bias, donors of different ages were spread randomly across the sequencing lanes. The study analyzed two additional independent replicas of 1 million unique cDNA reads from the same blood draw for two donors, one aged 18 to 30 and one aged 80 or older.

Broad study findings and their caveats: Estimates of total diversity from one million sequenced T cells were regarded as lower bounds and underestimates. Conclusive comparison of naive and antigen-experienced compartments was prevented by the profiling of bulk unsorted PBMCs. As age increased, observed TCR beta diversity per million T cells dropped in a roughly linear way, and a significant reduction was already evident by age 40. The percentage of naive T cells measured by flow cytometry correlated strongly with observed TCR beta diversity. Donor CMV infection status was unknown, potentially confounding age-related changes in expanded clonotypes. The long-lived group showed more naive CD4+ T cells, fewer expanded clones and increased TCR diversity than the aged group, suggesting age selection.

The donors were around 39 Caucasian individuals from Russia, aged 6 to 90 years, who were systemically healthy. Each donor gave about 9.2 milliliters of peripheral blood, drawn into EDTA-treated Vacutainer tubes. Ficoll-Paque density-gradient centrifugation was used to isolate PBMCs, with at least 6.5 million per sample. Total RNA, at least 5.5 micrograms per sample, was extracted from PBMCs with Trizol reagent. For every donor, an aliquot of PBMCs went through flow cytometry to measure the percentages of naive CD45RAhigh/CD27high T cells. The germline V gene (reference sequence) specifies MNHEY as CDR1 and SMNVEV as CDR2. Reading from cysteine to phenylalanine, the CDR3 counts 13 amino acids. The sequence is cut down to CDR3 DNA, 39 bases in frame from base 1. Points on this clonotype: This receptor's antigen is unknown. Base quality data are lacking; no much larger clone is found one base away.

To prepare the library, 5' RACE was applied. TCRdb shows the sequencer as Illumina HiSeq 2500. A second PCR of about 6 to 11 cycles was performed with a sample-barcoded 5' primer and a J-beta primer mix. A template-switch 5' adaptor carrying 12 random nucleotides introduced a unique molecular identifier onto each TCR beta cDNA molecule. Each sample yielded at least 3 million CDR3-containing paired-end reads. First-strand cDNA was synthesized from all RNA with the Mint cDNA synthesis kit, primed by a TRBC-specific oligonucleotide. Following uracil-DNA glycosylase treatment, a first 18-cycle PCR with universal primers M1SS and BC2_uni_R was performed on all cDNA. The source study handled its data this way. For normalization, 1 million high-quality reads were randomly selected from each sample, with every read carrying a distinct molecular identifier. Reads with shared molecular identifiers were discarded instead of being binned into consensus sequences. MiTCR, set to a Q25 quality threshold and the strictest error-elimination algorithm, was used for CDR3 identification, clonotype clustering and error correction. Lower-bound total TCR beta diversity was estimated with a nonparametric unseen species model using Euler transformation. Using fastp trimming at Q25 and MiXCR clonotype assembly, TCRdb reanalyzed the public sequencing data and kept in-frame beta chains. When rows share a CDR3 protein, they turn into one entry using the most common DNA and genes. The V and J calls come from TCRdb's annotation, not from the publication. For this sample the table gives roughly 1.7 million distinct CDR3 sequences, of which around 35% were detected only once. 10% to 12% of the sample is in the top ten clones.

The TCR sequence derives from a woman in her twenties or thirties in good health. The chain joins TRBV27 to TRBJ2-4; no D gene call is confident. The DNA end favors TRBJ2-7, so the J call may be wrong. The specimen sequenced was blood. CDR3 reads: CASSLSSDYEQYF. The nucleotide sequence reads as follows: TGTGCCAGCAGTTTAAGCTCGGACTACGAGCAGTACTTC.